This T cell receptor (beta chain) was identified in a study of blood T cell repertoires in COVID-19. The overall study: Acute and convalescent COVID-19 specimens originated in the United States, Italy and Spain. Sources were T cells, B-cell-depleted T cells, or PBMCs; the material itself was cDNA or gDNA.

Trimming took off 7 bases at V and 7 bases at J, with 20 bases between the two ends. Germline values: CDR1 LNHDA, CDR2 SQIVND (reference sequence). The CDR3 has 14 residues. Authors' processing steps: Estimation of nucleated cell counts relied on the amplification of reference gene primers. Sequenced by immunoSEQ multiplex PCR; TCRdb stores in-frame clones only, minus some. The DNA was the basis for D and trimming; V, J and clone size are from that table. The sample includes approximately 180,000 clones, 85% to 90% of them seen just once. This clonotype was obtained from a human donor in a cohort sampled during active COVID-19. Material for sequencing was peripheral blood. V is TRBV19 and J is TRBJ2-7, with TRBD1 as a possible D gene (7 bases). In DNA form, the CDR3 reads TGTGCCAGTACCCCCAGGGGGACTTCCACTGAGCAGTACTTC. It translates to CASTPRGTSTEQYF.